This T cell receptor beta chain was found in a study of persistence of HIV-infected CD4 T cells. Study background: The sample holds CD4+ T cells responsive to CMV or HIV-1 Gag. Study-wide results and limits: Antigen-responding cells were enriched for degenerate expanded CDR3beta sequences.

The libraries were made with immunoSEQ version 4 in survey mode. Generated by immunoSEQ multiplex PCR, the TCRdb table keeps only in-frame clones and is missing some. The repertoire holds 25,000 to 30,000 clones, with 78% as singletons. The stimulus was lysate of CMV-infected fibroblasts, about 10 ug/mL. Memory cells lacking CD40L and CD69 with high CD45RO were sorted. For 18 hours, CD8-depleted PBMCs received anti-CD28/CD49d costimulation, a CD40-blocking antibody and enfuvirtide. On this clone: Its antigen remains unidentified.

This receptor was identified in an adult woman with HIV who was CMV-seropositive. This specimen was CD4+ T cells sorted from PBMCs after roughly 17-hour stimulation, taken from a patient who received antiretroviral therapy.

The CDR3 DNA reads as TGTGCCAGCAGCCGATCGGCCTACAATGAGCAGTTCTTC. Translating it yields CASSRSAYNEQFF. This chain connects TRBV6-5 to TRBJ2-1, with D unclear. V was shortened by 6 bases and J by 2 bases, with 8 bases between the two germline ends. CDR1 and CDR2 (germline): MNHEY, SVGAGI. This CDR3 comprises 13 residues.